The 32 T cell receptor beta chains in this list originate from one sample, sequenced in a study of patients and donors after allogeneic stem cell transplantation (dated by TCRdb to between 2020 and 2021). Library preparation used RT-PCR. The sequencer listed for this sample is NextSeq 550. TCRdb reanalyzed the raw reads on its own, using fastp at Q25 for trimming and MiXCR for clone calling, and kept in-frame beta chains. CDR3 protein sequences are deduplicated, and each keeps its most common genes and DNA. For this sample there are over 200,000 distinct CDR3 sequences; around two fifths appear just once. Roughly 12% of the sample lies in the top ten. The sample taken for sequencing was blood, either unsorted or a sorted T cell fraction (not recorded which). The source of these receptors is a human donor who was either an allogeneic HSCT recipient or a stem cell or donor lymphocyte infusion donor (not recorded which). It is not recorded whose cells these are; they may come from a transplant donor.

This clonotype was recorded a few times. This CDR3 fails to terminate in the conserved phenylalanine or tryptophan, so it likely reflects a read error. The V and J genes are TRBV7-2 and TRBJ1-2; perhaps TRBD1 as D (5 bases). In germline, CDR1 is SGHTA, CDR2 FQGNSA. Trimming shortened V by 3 bases and J by 4 bases, and 15 bases separated the two germline ends. The length of the CDR3 is 15 residues. CDR3 coding DNA: TGTGCCAGCAGCTTGAGACGGGGCGGAGGCTATGGCTACACCCTC. Translation gives CASSLRRGGGYGYTL.

The chain joins TRBV29-1 to TRBJ2-7; TRBD1 matches 10 bases. The CDR3 is 13 amino acids. Germline assignment: CDR1 SQVTM and CDR2 ANQGSEA. Trimming removed 6 bases from V and 5 bases from J; junction bases left unmatched: 7. The CDR3: CSVDGTGADEQYF. CDR3 DNA: TGCAGCGTGGACGGGACAGGGGCCGACGAGCAGTACTTC.

V is TRBV20-1 and J is TRBJ2-2; weak D call: TRBD2 (6 bases). The CDR3 totals 12 residues. Per germline, CDR1 DFQATT and CDR2 SNEGSKA (reference sequence). Trimming took 8 bases from V and 4 from J, leaving 11 bases between them. The CDR3 sequence is CSHGLITGELFF. The CDR3 coding sequence is TGCAGTCATGGACTAATCACCGGGGAGCTGTTTTTT.

CDR3 residues: CASSFQVNYEQYF. Written as DNA, the CDR3 is TGCGCCAGCAGTTTTCAGGTTAACTACGAGCAGTACTTC. The V and J genes are TRBV5-1 and TRBJ2-7, with no clear D. Germline assignment: CDR1 SGHRS and CDR2 YFSETQ. The CDR3 loop spans 13 amino acids. V lost 5 bases to trimming and J lost 3 bases, with 12 bases between them.

The chain combines TRBV5-1 with TRBJ2-5; D is undetermined. The CDR3 sequence is 14 residues long. The germline gives CDR1 SGHRS, CDR2 YFSETQ. V was cut by 0 bases and J by 4 bases, with 10 bases left in between. CDR3 amino acids: CASSLAGSGETQYF. CDR3 bases: TGCGCCAGCAGCTTGGCAGGATCGGGAGAGACCCAGTACTTC.

This clonotype was detected only a few times. The chain uses TRBV6-2 or TRBV6-3 and TRBJ1-5, with D possibly TRBD1 on 6 matching bases. Trimming took off 2 bases at V and 4 bases at J, with 9 bases between the two ends. Germline CDR1 and CDR2: MNHEY and SVGEGT. The CDR3 is 14 residues long. As DNA, the CDR3 is TGTGCCAGCAGTTACGCCAGGGGAAATCAGCCCCAGCATTTT. Translated: CASSYARGNQPQHF.

This clonotype was picked up a small number of times. CDR3 coding DNA: TGTGCCAGCAGCGTAGTACCCGAGAACACTGAAGCTTTCTTT. This encodes CASSVVPENTEAFF. The chain uses TRBV9 and TRBJ1-1; D not resolved. The CDR3 is 14 amino acids. V dropped 0 bases and J dropped 1 base, with 7 bases sitting between them. Germline V CDR1 and CDR2: SGDLS, YYNGEE.

The chain carries TRBV5-6 and TRBJ2-6, with D unclear. V was cut by 0 bases and J by 0 bases, with 4 bases left in between. Germline V lookup: CDR1 SGHDT, CDR2 YYEEEE. The CDR3 contains 15 residues. CDR3 in DNA: TGTGCCAGCAGCTTGGCTGACTCTGGGGCCAACGTCCTGACTTTC. Amino acid sequence: CASSLADSGANVLTF.

This clonotype was observed a handful of times. The chain recombines TRBV15 with TRBJ1-2; tentative D call: TRBD1 (6 bases). The CDR3 loop spans 13 amino acids. V shed 5 bases and J shed 2 bases, with 9 bases lying between them. Germline assignment: CDR1 LNHNV and CDR2 YYDKDF (reference sequence). CDR3 protein: CATSPDRNYGYTF. In nucleotides, the CDR3 is TGTGCCACCAGCCCAGACAGGAACTATGGCTACACCTTC.

This clonotype has just a few counts. The chain has TRBV12-3 or TRBV12-4 and TRBJ1-1; D is unclear. This CDR3 spans 14 amino acids. Trimming cost V 3 bases and J 5 bases, with 13 bases left between them. The CDR3 loop is CASSFANSRTEAFF. CDR3 DNA sequence: TGTGCCAGCAGTTTCGCCAACTCGAGGACTGAAGCTTTCTTT.

V usage is TRBV6-2 or TRBV6-3 and J usage is TRBJ1-2, with TRBD1 as a possible D gene (6 bases). Germline V gene sequence: CDR1 MNHEY, CDR2 SVGEGT. The CDR3 is made up of 15 amino acids. Trimming stripped 4 bases from V and 6 bases from J, with 18 bases between. The CDR3 reads CASSSLTGYFDGYTF. CDR3 coding DNA: TGTGCCAGCAGTTCCCTGACAGGCTACTTCGATGGCTACACCTTC.

This clonotype was counted only a few times. The rearrangement uses TRBV5-1 and TRBJ2-1, with TRBD1 as a possible D gene (5 bases). V shed 2 bases and J shed 7 bases, with 16 bases lying between them. In germline, CDR1 is SGHRS, CDR2 YFSETQ. This CDR3 comprises 15 residues. The CDR3 sequence is CASSLNQGGVNEQFF. DNA for the CDR3: TGCGCCAGCAGCTTAAACCAGGGCGGTGTGAATGAGCAGTTCTTC.

This sequence joins TRBV10-3 and TRBJ1-1; D gene uncertain. The CDR3 sequence is 12 residues long. CDR1 is ENHRY, CDR2 SYGVKD, per germline. Trimming shortened V by 10 bases and J by 5 bases, and 14 bases separated the two germline ends. CDR3 coding DNA: TGTGCCACGGGCCCGAGGGAGACTGAAGCTTTCTTT. It is translated as CATGPRETEAFF.

This clonotype was counted between two and nine times. The chain combines TRBV5-5 with TRBJ2-1; 9 nucleotides line up with TRBD1. Germline loops: CDR1 SGHKS, CDR2 YYEKEE (reference sequence). V shed 2 bases and J 6 bases; nucleotides not matched to a gene: 6. The CDR3 is 15 amino acids. The CDR3, as DNA: TGTGCCAGCAGCTTACCGGGACAGGGCTTCAATGAGCAGTTCTTC. Amino acids: CASSLPGQGFNEQFF.

The V gene is TRBV5-1, the J gene TRBJ1-2, with 7 bases matching TRBD1. Per germline, CDR1 SGHRS and CDR2 YFSETQ. This CDR3 contains 15 residues. The V segment lost 2 bases and the J segment 2 bases; nucleotides outside the gene matches: 6. CDR3 in DNA: TGCGCCAGCAGCTTCCAAATACAGGGGAACTATGGCTACACCTTC. It translates to CASSFQIQGNYGYTF.

The gene calls are TRBV29-1 and TRBJ2-5; the D is unclear. This CDR3 comprises 12 residues. V lost 4 bases to trimming and J lost 8 bases, with 14 bases between them. Germline V gives CDR1 SQVTM, CDR2 ANQGSEA. The CDR3 region is CSVVDGEATQYF. CDR3 bases: TGCAGCGTTGTTGATGGCGAAGCCACCCAGTACTTC.

This clonotype was observed once. The chain recombines TRBV3-1 with TRBJ2-1, with D maybe TRBD2 (5 bases). Trimming shortened V by 2 bases and J by 12 bases, and 14 bases separated the two germline ends. The length of the CDR3 is 13 residues. Germline V gives CDR1 LGHDT, CDR2 YNNKEL (reference sequence). DNA of the CDR3: TGTGCCAGCAGCCAACCGGACTCCCCGGCGCAGTTCTTC. Its translation is CASSQPDSPAQFF.

This clonotype was recorded only once. The chain uses TRBV5-5 and TRBJ1-2; D is ambiguous. V lost 4 bases to trimming and J lost 4 bases, with 11 bases between them. The CDR3 spans 13 residues. Germline V gene sequence: CDR1 SGHKS, CDR2 YYEKEE (reference sequence). As DNA, the CDR3 is TGTGCCAGCAGCCCCCGGGTTCCCTATGGCTACACCTTC. It yields the protein CASSPRVPYGYTF.

The chain couples TRBV3-1 to TRBJ2-2, with D unresolved. The CDR3 spans 13 residues. Germline V gene lookup returns CDR1 LGHDT and CDR2 YNNKEL (reference sequence). Trimming took off 4 bases at V and 3 bases at J, with 6 bases between the two ends. The CDR3 sequence: CASSRTYTGELFF. In nucleotides, the CDR3 is TGTGCCAGCAGCCGGACCTACACCGGGGAGCTGTTTTTT.

To note about this clonotype: It is likely a read error, because the conserved phenylalanine at the end of the CDR3 is missing. The chain uses TRBV6-4 and TRBJ1-5; D call uncertain. The CDR3 covers 16 residues. Trimming left V 1 base short and J 0 bases short, with 10 bases between. CDR1 and CDR2 (germline): MRHNA, SNTAGT. This chain's CDR3 is CASSDFRVFSNQPQHS. The CDR3 bases are TGTGCCAGCAGTGACTTCCGAGTATTTAGCAATCAGCCCCAGCATTCT.

The chain carries TRBV12-3 or TRBV12-4 and TRBJ1-2, with unresolved D. This CDR3 contains 17 residues. With 7 bases removed from V and 1 base from J, the gap between germline ends came to 22 bases. DNA for the CDR3: TGTGCCAGCACCGTCCTCTTCCCAGGATCTGGTAACTATGGCTACACCTTC. Translation gives CASTVLFPGSGNYGYTF.

The genes are TRBV6-6 and TRBJ1-1; D is ambiguous. Germline V gene data show CDR1 as MNHNY and CDR2 as SVGAGI (reference sequence). V shed 8 bases and J shed 1 base, with 5 bases lying between them. This CDR3 is built from 11 residues. The CDR3 DNA is TGTGCCAGCTGGGAGAACACTGAAGCTTTCTTT. This codes for CASWENTEAFF.

The chain recombines TRBV28 with TRBJ2-5; the D call may be TRBD1 or TRBD2 (5 bases each). CDR1 and CDR2 from the germline V gene are MDHEN and SYDVKM. The CDR3 is 16 amino acids. V gave up 6 bases and J gave up 3 bases, with 20 bases separating them. CDR3 nucleotide sequence: TGTGCCAGCAGCGCCGGGACGGCCACCTCGGAAGAGACCCAGTACTTC. It translates to CASSAGTATSEETQYF.

The chain employs TRBV5-1 and TRBJ1-1; the D is unclear. Germline V gene lookup returns CDR1 SGHRS and CDR2 YFSETQ. Trimming took off 0 bases at V and 0 bases at J, with 12 bases between the two ends. CDR3 length equals 16 residues. CDR3 DNA: TGCGCCAGCAGCTTGGGGGCAGACCCCATGAACACTGAAGCTTTCTTT. Translation: CASSLGADPMNTEAFF. Supplemented by reference TRBV5-1 and TRBJ1-1, the full variable domain reads KAGVTQTPRYLIKTRGQQVTLSCSPISGHRSVSWYQQTPGQGLQFLFEYFSETQRNKGNFPGRFSGRQFSNSRSEMNVSTLELGDSALYLCASSLGADPMNTEAFFGQGTRLTVV.

This clonotype was seen more than once but under ten times. The CDR3 bases are TGCAGCGTTGAAGAATCGAGCGGACTCCCAGAGACCCAGTACTTC. Its translation is CSVEESSGLPETQYF. This rearrangement joins TRBV29-1 to TRBJ2-5; a weak D match, TRBD2 (5 bases). The CDR3 is 15 residues long. Germline V gene sequence: CDR1 SQVTM, CDR2 ANQGSEA. V lost 0 bases and J 4 bases, leaving 15 bases between the germline ends.

This clonotype has just a few counts. This chain joins TRBV7-8 and TRBJ1-5; 10 bases map to TRBD1. Germline V gene data show CDR1 as SGHVS and CDR2 as FQNEAQ. V lost 6 bases and J lost 6; bases outside the gene matches: 8. The CDR3 sequence is 15 residues long. CDR3 sequence reads: CASRFGTGAPQPQHF. The DNA for the CDR3 is TGTGCCAGCAGATTTGGGACAGGGGCCCCTCAGCCCCAGCATTTT.

This clonotype was picked up many times. The rearrangement links TRBV13 to TRBJ1-1, with D possibly matching TRBD1 (6 bases). Germline-derived CDR1 and CDR2 are PRHDT and FYEKMQ (reference sequence). Trimming stripped 10 bases from V and 1 base from J, with 10 bases between. There are 12 residues in the CDR3. CDR3 in DNA: TGTGCCACCAAGACAGGGAACACTGAAGCTTTCTTT. It specifies CATKTGNTEAFF.

This chain uses TRBV10-3 with TRBJ1-2; D not resolved. The CDR3 runs 16 residues. V was shortened by 0 bases and J by 4 bases, with 15 bases between the two germline ends. Germline loops: CDR1 ENHRY, CDR2 SYGVKD. The CDR3 spells CAISESFGPGFYGYTF. The CDR3, as DNA: TGTGCCATCAGTGAGTCGTTCGGCCCGGGCTTCTATGGCTACACCTTC.

The sample holds a few counts of this clonotype. This sequence joins TRBV20-1 and TRBJ1-5; 11 positions match TRBD1. The length of the CDR3 is 14 residues. Germline V gives CDR1 DFQATT, CDR2 SNEGSKA (reference sequence). V shed 3 bases, J shed 3 bases, and the junction held 1 base outside the gene matches. The CDR3: CSARDRGLNQPQHF. DNA for the CDR3: TGCAGTGCTAGGGACAGGGGGCTCAATCAGCCCCAGCATTTT.

The rearrangement links TRBV29-1 to TRBJ1-1, with a possible D match to TRBD1 (6 bases). V was pared by 7 bases and J by 4 bases, with 16 bases between. Germline CDR1 is SQVTM and CDR2 is ANQGSEA. The CDR3 consists of 13 residues. CDR3 in amino acids: CSAGQRESTEAFF. CDR3 bases: TGCAGCGCCGGACAGCGGGAAAGCACTGAAGCTTTCTTT. The full variable domain, completed using reference TRBV29-1 and TRBJ1-1, is SAVISQKPSRDICQRGTSLTIQCQVDSQVTMMFWYRQQPGQSLTLIATANQGSEATYESGFVIDKFPISRPNLTFSTLTVSNMSPEDSSIYLCSAGQRESTEAFFGQGTRLTVV.

The V call is TRBV24-1, the J call TRBJ1-2; D is unresolved. V gave up 0 bases and J gave up 8 bases, with 12 bases separating them. From germline, CDR1 is KGHDR and CDR2 SFDVKD. The CDR3 consists of 14 residues. CDR3 residues: CATSDLRRAEGYTF. CDR3 nucleotide sequence: TGTGCCACCAGTGATTTGAGGAGAGCAGAGGGCTACACCTTC.

V is TRBV28 and J is TRBJ2-7; D is unresolved. V gave up 6 bases and J gave up 3 bases, with 6 bases separating them. The CDR3 runs 11 residues. The germline V gene has CDR1 MDHEN and CDR2 SYDVKM. CDR3 sequence: CASSSYYEQYF. CDR3 DNA: TGTGCCAGCAGCTCCTACTACGAGCAGTACTTC.